This TCR beta chain emerged from a study of blood T cell repertoires in COVID-19. Study-level background: There were acute and convalescent COVID-19 samples, and they came from the United States, Italy and Spain. The analysed material was cDNA or gDNA that came from T cells, B-cell-depleted T cells, or PBMCs.

There are 14 residues in the CDR3. V lost 2 bases, J lost 4 bases, and 12 bases lay in between. Germline lookup yields CDR1 SGHDT and CDR2 YYEEEE. In the original workflow: For nucleated cells, counts were estimated from reference gene primer amplification. Sequencing was performed with immunoSEQ multiplex PCR; in TCRdb, only in-frame clones are kept and a portion is missing. Clone size and the V and J calls come from that table; the DNA yielded D and trimming. The table shows about 210,000 clones, with 70% to 90% occurring only once. This TCR derives from a woman in her forties with acute or convalescent COVID-19. What was sequenced was peripheral blood. The rearrangement links TRBV5-6 to TRBJ2-5; D is ambiguous. The DNA of the CDR3 is TGTGCCAGCAGCTTTTTAGGTAGAGGAGAGACCCAGTACTTC. Translating it yields CASSFLGRGETQYF.